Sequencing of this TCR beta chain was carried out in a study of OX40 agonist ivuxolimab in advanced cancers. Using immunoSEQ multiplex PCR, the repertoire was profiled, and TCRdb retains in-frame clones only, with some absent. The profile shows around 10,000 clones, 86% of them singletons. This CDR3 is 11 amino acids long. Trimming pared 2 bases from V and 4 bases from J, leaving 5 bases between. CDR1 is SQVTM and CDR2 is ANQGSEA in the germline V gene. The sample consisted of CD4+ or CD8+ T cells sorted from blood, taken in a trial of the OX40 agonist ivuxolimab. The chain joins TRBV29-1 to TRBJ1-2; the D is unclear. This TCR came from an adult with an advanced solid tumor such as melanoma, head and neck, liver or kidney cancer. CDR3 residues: CSVEFSYGYTF. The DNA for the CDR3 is TGCAGCGTTGAATTCAGCTATGGCTACACCTTC.